The 30 T cell receptor beta chains reported below all come from one sample, sequenced in a study of regulatory T cells in long-lasting Graves disease. HTBI primers from iRepertoire and Arm-PCR of CDR3 regions yielded the TCR beta libraries. From the multiplex PCR reads, TCRdb called clonotypes with MiXCR, one entry per CDR3 protein. The data hold around 460,000 distinct CDR3 sequences, with around a fifth observed a single time. Noted time point: persistent/refractory GD, antithyroid drugs over 5 years with positive TRAb. Preparation of the TCR library used RNA extracted from PBMCs. The input for sequencing was peripheral blood mononuclear cells (PBMCs), taken when the disease was refractory, from a patient treated with antithyroid drugs. These receptors were collected from a female donor with Graves disease.

This clonotype was found a few times. J is TRBJ2-2 and V is TRBV6-5; 13 bases match TRBD2. The CDR3 covers 17 residues. The germline V gene has CDR1 MNHEY and CDR2 SVGAGI. J lost 5 bases, V lost 2 bases, and 5 bases had no gene match. Here the CDR3 reads CASSYRTSGGKTGELFF. As DNA, the CDR3 is TGTGCCAGCAGTTACCGGACTAGCGGGGGAAAGACCGGGGAGCTGTTTTTT.

This clonotype was seen repeatedly, ten times or more. The CDR3 region has the DNA TGTGCCAGCAGTGTGGGTAGGGGGCAGGAGACCCAGTACTTC. Amino acids: CASSVGRGQETQYF. The V gene is TRBV2, the J gene TRBJ2-5, with 7 bases lining up with TRBD1. The CDR3 runs 14 residues. J was trimmed by 5 bases and V by 4 bases; bases with no gene match: 7. Germline loops: CDR1 SNHLY, CDR2 FYNNEI. The full variable domain, with the rest looked up from reference TRBV2 and TRBJ2-5, is EPEVTQTPSHQVTQMGQEVILRCVPISNHLYFYWYRQILGQKVEFLVSFYNNEISEKSEIFDDQFSVERPDGSNFTLKIRSTKLEDSAMYFCASSVGRGQETQYFGPGTRLLVL.

The genes are TRBV5-1 and TRBJ2-1; TRBD1 matches at 8 bases. The junction had 10 bases not matched to a gene; V was cut back by 5 bases and J by 6 bases. Looked up from germline, CDR1 is SGHRS and CDR2 is YFSETQ. The length of the CDR3 is 15 residues. In nucleotides, the CDR3 is TGCGCCAGCAGGTTCGGACAGGGCGGAACCAATGAGCAGTTCTTC. It encodes CASRFGQGGTNEQFF.

This rearrangement joins TRBV12-3 or TRBV12-4 to TRBJ2-7, with TRBD1 as a possible D gene (6 bases). This CDR3 is 15 amino acids long. Trimming pared 2 bases from V and 2 bases from J, leaving 13 bases between. CDR3 in amino acids: CASSLQGRLAYEQYF. DNA for the CDR3: TGTGCCAGCAGTTTACAGGGGCGGCTGGCCTACGAGCAGTACTTC.

The genes are TRBV29-1 and TRBJ2-3; 12 bases line up with TRBD1. Germline assignment: CDR1 SQVTM and CDR2 ANQGSEA. With V trimmed by 7 bases and J by 5 bases, 7 bases remained unmatched. The CDR3 covers 14 residues. CDR3 DNA: TGCAGCGCTAGGGACAGGGGGCGCATAGATACGCAGTATTTT. It yields the protein CSARDRGRIDTQYF.

This clonotype was detected many times. One end of the junction varies from germline; a read error may be responsible. The chain joins TRBV6-2 or TRBV6-3 to TRBJ1-1; the D is unclear. There are 16 residues in the CDR3. The germline V gene has CDR1 MNHEY and CDR2 SVGEGT. The CDR3 here is CASSYSISDPIYAAYF. The CDR3, as DNA: TGTGCCAGCAGTTACTCGATTTCCGACCCCATTTATGCAGCCTATTTT.

This clonotype was counted between two and nine times. The chain couples TRBV19 to TRBJ1-5; no definite D call. Germline CDR1 is LNHDA and CDR2 is SQIVND (reference sequence). The CDR3 is 14 residues long. V lost 5 bases and J lost 5, with 13 bases in between. The CDR3 sequence: CASSLRPGYQPQHF. In nucleotides, the CDR3 is TGTGCCAGTAGTCTACGACCGGGATATCAGCCCCAGCATTTT.

Regarding this clonotype: A much larger clone sits a single nucleotide away, making a read error possible. This chain connects TRBV12-5 to TRBJ2-2, with 9 bases fitting TRBD2. Trimming at V came to 0 bases and at J to 4 bases, leaving 3 bases not matched to a gene. CDR3 size: 16 residues. Germline V gene data show CDR1 as LGHNT and CDR2 as FRNRAP. The CDR3 DNA sequence: TGTGCTAGTGGTTTGGTAGTAGCGGGAGCCACCGGGGAGCTGTTTTTT. Amino acids: CASGLVVAGATGELFF.

The rearrangement links TRBV19 to TRBJ1-1; TRBD1 matches at 7 bases. V was clipped by 4 bases and J by 0 bases; unmatched bases: 11. There are 17 residues in the CDR3. Germline assignment: CDR1 LNHDA and CDR2 SQIVND (reference sequence). The CDR3: CASSTYSDRPMNTEAFF. DNA for the CDR3: TGTGCCAGTAGTACCTACTCGGACAGGCCGATGAACACTGAAGCTTTCTTT.

The J gene is TRBJ1-3, the V gene TRBV5-1; a possible D gene is TRBD1 (6 bases). The CDR3 is made up of 15 amino acids. Trimming removed 4 bases at V and 2 bases at J, with 13 bases between. CDR1 and CDR2 from the germline V gene are SGHRS and YFSETQ. The CDR3 DNA sequence: TGCGCCAGCAGCCCCGAGGGACAAACTGGAAACACCATATATTTT. This encodes CASSPEGQTGNTIYF.

This chain connects TRBV5-1 to TRBJ2-2; perhaps TRBD1 as D (6 bases). V gave up 0 bases and J gave up 0 bases, with 12 bases separating them. Germline CDR1 reads SGHRS; CDR2 reads YFSETQ. The CDR3 loop spans 17 amino acids. The CDR3 loop is CASSLAPWTANTGELFF. Written as DNA, the CDR3 is TGCGCCAGCAGCTTGGCCCCATGGACAGCGAACACCGGGGAGCTGTTTTTT.

The gene calls are TRBV15 and TRBJ2-1; 11 positions match TRBD2. This CDR3 has 16 residues. Germline-derived CDR1 and CDR2 are LNHNV and YYDKDF (reference sequence). With V trimmed by 4 bases and J by 6 bases, 8 bases remained unmatched. The DNA for the CDR3 is TGTGCCACCAGCAACTTCCTAGCGGGGGGACTCAATGAGCAGTTCTTC. Translation: CATSNFLAGGLNEQFF.

The CDR3: CASSWGQHVRNQPQHF. The CDR3 DNA reads TGTGCCAGCAGTTGGGGACAGCATGTACGGAATCAGCCCCAGCATTTT. The chain has TRBV27 and TRBJ1-5, with 7 bases aligning to TRBD1. Germline trimming cut 4 bases from V and 4 bases from J; bases unmatched to any gene: 10. The CDR3 totals 16 residues. Germline CDR1 reads MNHEY; CDR2 reads SMNVEV (reference sequence).

The rearrangement links TRBV7-3 to TRBJ2-3; D remains unclear. In germline, CDR1 is SGHTA, CDR2 FQGTGA. V was clipped by 2 bases and J by 3 bases, with 15 bases between them. The CDR3 totals 16 residues. CDR3 loop: CASSLDRFRSTDTQYF. The CDR3 region has the DNA TGTGCCAGCAGCTTAGATCGGTTCCGATCAACAGATACGCAGTATTTT. The whole variable domain, filled in from reference TRBV7-3 and TRBJ2-3, reads GAGVSQTPSNKVTEKGKYVELRCDPISGHTALYWYRQSLGQGPEFLIYFQGTGAADDSGLPNDRFFAVRPEGSVSTLKIQRTERGDSAVYLCASSLDRFRSTDTQYFGPGTRLTVL.

CDR3 in DNA: TGTGCCAGCAGAACGGAGCGGGAGGGCCGGGAGACCCAGTACTTC. Translated, it gives CASRTEREGRETQYF. This rearrangement joins TRBV5-6 to TRBJ2-5, with 10 bases matching TRBD2. This CDR3 is 15 amino acids long. V was clipped by 5 bases and J by 5 bases; unmatched bases: 9. CDR1 is SGHDT and CDR2 is YYEEEE in the germline V gene.

The V call is TRBV5-1, the J call TRBJ2-5; no reliable D call. The CDR3 sequence is 14 residues long. The V gene's germline CDR1 is SGHRS and CDR2 YFSETQ. V was cut by 0 bases and J by 6 bases, with 12 bases left in between. The CDR3 DNA sequence: TGCGCCAGCAGCTTGGACATACCCGTGAAGACCCAGTACTTC. Translation gives CASSLDIPVKTQYF.

The genes are TRBV9 and TRBJ2-7, with 7 bases that match TRBD1. CDR1 and CDR2 (germline): SGDLS, YYNGEE. The CDR3 extends over 14 amino acids. Trimming at V came to 3 bases and at J to 2 bases, leaving 5 bases not matched to a gene. The CDR3 region has the DNA TGTGCCAGCAGCGCACCGGGACAGCCCTACGAGCAGTACTTC. It specifies CASSAPGQPYEQYF.

The CDR3 here is CASSHNPLSGPAKNIQYF. CDR3 bases: TGTGCCAGCAGCCATAACCCCCTTAGCGGACCAGCCAAAAACATTCAGTACTTC. V usage is TRBV3-1 and J usage is TRBJ2-4, with D possibly being TRBD2 (6 bases). This CDR3 region has 18 residues. Looked up from germline, CDR1 is LGHDT and CDR2 is YNNKEL (reference sequence). V lost 3 bases and J 0 bases, leaving 18 bases between the germline ends. The full variable domain, with the rest looked up from reference TRBV3-1 and TRBJ2-4, is DTAVSQTPKYLVTQMGNDKSIKCEQNLGHDTMYWYKQDSKKFLKIMFSYNNKELIINETVPNRFSPKSPDKAHLNLHINSLELGDSAVYFCASSHNPLSGPAKNIQYFGAGTRLSVL.

This clonotype showed up many times. The chain joins TRBV7-2 to TRBJ2-2; TRBD2 might be the D (6 bases). The V gene's germline CDR1 is SGHTA and CDR2 FQGNSA. Between the trimmed V and J ends, which lost 5 bases and 4 bases, there was a span of 17 bases. CDR3 length: 16 residues. The CDR3 coding sequence is TGTGCCAGCAGCCCTAGGAGGCGGGAAGGCACCGGGGAGCTGTTTTTT. Its protein is CASSPRRREGTGELFF.

This clonotype came up many times. The gene calls are TRBV6-1 and TRBJ1-4; D is perhaps TRBD1 (5 bases). Trimming left V 6 bases short and J 8 bases short, with 22 bases between. Germline V lookup: CDR1 MNHNS, CDR2 SASEGT. There are 16 residues in the CDR3. The CDR3 nucleotides read TGTGCCAGCAGGCCCGGAGGTTCTAAGGGGATCGAAAAACTGTTTTTT. Its protein is CASRPGGSKGIEKLFF.

This clonotype appeared a single time. The chain recombines TRBV20-1 with TRBJ2-5, with D maybe TRBD2 (7 bases). Germline lookup yields CDR1 DFQATT and CDR2 SNEGSKA (reference sequence). The V end lost 6 bases, the J end lost 7 bases, and 18 bases lay between the germline ends. The CDR3 extends over 13 amino acids. In DNA, the CDR3 is TGCAGTGCACCAATAGGGGGGGTAGGGACCCAGTACTTC. Translated, it gives CSAPIGGVGTQYF.

There are many counts of this clonotype. This chain uses TRBV12-3 or TRBV12-4 with TRBJ2-7, with 9 bases lining up with TRBD2. Trimming took 6 bases from V and 0 from J; bases not matched to a gene: 3. CDR3 length equals 14 residues. The CDR3 is CASRSSGNSYEQYF. The CDR3 DNA sequence: TGTGCCAGCAGGTCTAGCGGGAACTCCTACGAGCAGTACTTC.

This chain connects TRBV20-1 to TRBJ2-7, with 10 bases lining up with TRBD1. The CDR3 extends over 15 amino acids. Germline V gene lookup returns CDR1 DFQATT and CDR2 SNEGSKA (reference sequence). The V gene end was trimmed by 0 bases and the J gene end by 7 bases; junction bases not matched to a gene: 9. The CDR3 DNA reads as TGCAGTGCTAGAGACCGGGACAGGGGATCAGGGGAGCAGTACTTC. The encoded protein is CSARDRDRGSGEQYF.

This clonotype was observed many times. V gene TRBV28 combines with J gene TRBJ2-6; D remains unclear. This CDR3 is built from 16 residues. Trimming removed 5 bases at V and 4 bases at J, with 15 bases between. The germline CDR1 and CDR2 sequences are MDHEN and SYDVKM. The CDR3 DNA is TGTGCCAGCAGTCCGCCCCAGCCCACCGGGGCCAACGTCCTGACTTTC. Its translation: CASSPPQPTGANVLTF.

The genes are TRBV5-5 and TRBJ2-7, with TRBD1 identical over 8 bases. V gave up 4 bases and J gave up 1 base; unmatched junction bases: 10. In germline, CDR1 is SGHKS, CDR2 YYEKEE (reference sequence). The CDR3 runs to 16 residues. In DNA, the CDR3 is TGTGCCAGCAGCGGGCTGACGGGACAGGCGTCCTACGAGCAGTACTTC. Its translation: CASSGLTGQASYEQYF.

This clonotype was recorded at least ten times. This chain joins TRBV28 and TRBJ2-5; D not resolved. The ends were cut back, 3 bases at V and 1 base at J, with 12 bases in the middle. CDR1 and CDR2 (germline): MDHEN, SYDVKM. The CDR3 contains 15 residues. The CDR3 nucleotides are TGTGCCAGCAGTTTCGGCGGAGTTTCCCAAGAGACCCAGTACTTC. Translated: CASSFGGVSQETQYF.

V is TRBV24-1 and J is TRBJ1-4; tentatively, D is TRBD1 (5 bases). The CDR3 sequence is 15 residues long. Deletions cut 4 bases from V and 5 bases from J, with 13 bases between. In germline, CDR1 is KGHDR, CDR2 SFDVKD. CDR3 in DNA: TGTGCCACCAGTGACGGGGGGGACCTAAATGAAAAACTGTTTTTT. It is translated as CATSDGGDLNEKLFF.

The CDR3: CASSYGSGFGWQETQYF. Here the CDR3 DNA reads TGTGCCAGCAGTTACGGATCAGGGTTCGGATGGCAAGAGACCCAGTACTTC. This chain joins TRBV6-5 and TRBJ2-5, with D tentatively TRBD1 (5 bases). The CDR3 extends over 17 amino acids. V lost 2 bases, J lost 2 bases, and 18 bases lay in between. The germline V gene has CDR1 MNHEY and CDR2 SVGAGI.

Only a few counts were recorded for this clonotype. CDR3 coding DNA: TGTGCCAGCAGTCTCCCCCGGGAGGGCCAGCCCCAGCATTTT. Its translation is CASSLPREGQPQHF. The chain is built from TRBV12-3 or TRBV12-4 and TRBJ1-5; D remains unclear. The CDR3 has 14 residues. V lost 5 bases, J lost 7 bases, and 15 bases lay in between.

This clonotype was seen a few times. As DNA, the CDR3 is TGTGCCTGGAGTGTACTCGAAAACACTGAAGCTTTCTTT. Translated, it gives CAWSVLENTEAFF. V gene TRBV30 combines with J gene TRBJ1-1, with unresolved D. CDR1 is GTSNPN, CDR2 SVGIG, per germline (reference sequence). Trimming took off 0 bases at V and 2 bases at J, with 7 bases between the two ends. This CDR3 is 13 amino acids long.